The T cell receptor beta chain under discussion was sequenced for a study of OX40 agonist ivuxolimab in advanced cancers. About the research overall: Administration of intravenous ivuxolimab to patients occurred every 2 weeks at 0.01 to 10 mg/kg. Enrolled patients in dose escalation had cancers that were hepatocellular carcinoma, melanoma, renal cell or head and neck cancer.

Comments on this clone: Its antigen is still unknown.

Study results and limitations: The average count of expanded clones was higher among CD8+ T cells than among CD4+.

Data came from immunoSEQ multiplex PCR; TCRdb stores just in-frame clones and leaves some out. The sample records about 46,000 clones, about nine tenths being singletons. J was trimmed by 6 bases and V by 8 bases; bases with no gene match: 9. Germline V gives CDR1 LNHDA, CDR2 SQIVND (reference sequence). There are 14 residues in the CDR3. Excluded were patients having autoimmune disease history or systemic immunosuppression. The rearrangement joins TRBV19 to TRBJ1-2; 10 bases match TRBD1. Sequences were derived from CD4+ or CD8+ T cells sorted from blood, sampled in a trial of the OX40 agonist ivuxolimab. The sequence was obtained from an adult with an advanced solid tumor such as melanoma, head and neck, liver or kidney cancer. DNA of the CDR3: TGTGCCAGTGCGGAAGACAGGGGGCAGAATGGCTACACCTTC. This translates into CASAEDRGQNGYTF.